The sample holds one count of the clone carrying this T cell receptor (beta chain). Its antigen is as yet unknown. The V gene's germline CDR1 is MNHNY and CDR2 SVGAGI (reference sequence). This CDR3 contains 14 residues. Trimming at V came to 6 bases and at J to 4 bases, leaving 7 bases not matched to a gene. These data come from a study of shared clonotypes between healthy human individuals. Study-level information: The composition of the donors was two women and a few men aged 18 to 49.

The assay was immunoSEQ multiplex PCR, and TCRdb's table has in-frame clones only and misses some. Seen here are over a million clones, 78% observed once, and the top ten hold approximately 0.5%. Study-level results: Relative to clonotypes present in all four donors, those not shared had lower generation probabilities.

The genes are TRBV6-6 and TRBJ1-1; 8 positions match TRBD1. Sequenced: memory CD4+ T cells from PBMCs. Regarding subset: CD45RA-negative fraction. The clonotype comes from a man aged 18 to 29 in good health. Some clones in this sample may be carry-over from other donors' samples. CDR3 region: CASSMTGVGTEAFF. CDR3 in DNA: TGTGCCAGCAGCATGACAGGGGTGGGCACTGAAGCTTTCTTT.